The TCR beta chain under discussion was sequenced for a study of cytomegalovirus exposure and HLA in healthy donors. Overall study: Prior work identified roughly 120 million unique TCR beta sequences in roughly 180 million T cells. When fewer than 500 donors were genotyped, about 81% of them were found to fall in the Caucasian-associated ancestry cluster.

Overall study findings and caveats: TCR beta V- and J-gene trimming, according to a later analysis, was linked to a missense DCLRE1C variant.

The PCR was carried out with 60 Vbeta primers and 13 Jbeta primers. Clones were sequenced by immunoSEQ multiplex PCR, and TCRdb holds only the in-frame ones, with some missing. This table lists 60,000 to 75,000 clones. Turning to this clone: Antigen unknown.

Germline values: CDR1 KGHSH, CDR2 LQKENI. Trimming left V 5 bases short and J 0 bases short, with 19 bases between. There are 17 residues in the CDR3. The chain is built from TRBV18 and TRBJ1-1; D may be TRBD1 (6 bases). Sequences were obtained from PBMCs. The TCR comes from a female donor in good health and CMV-seropositive. The CDR3 DNA follows: TGTGCCAGCTCATGGAGAAGGTTCGGGGACATGAACACTGAAGCTTTCTTT. Translated, it gives CASSWRRFGDMNTEAFF. Full variable domain (missing parts from reference TRBV18 and TRBJ1-1): NAGVMQNPRHLVRRRGQEARLRCSPMKGHSHVYWYRQLPEEGLKFMVYLQKENIIDESGMPKERFSAEFPKEGPSILRIQQVVRGDSAAYFCASSWRRFGDMNTEAFFGQGTRLTVV.